Below, 8 T cell receptor beta chains from the same sample are listed, as sequenced in a study of T cell responses to AZD1222 COVID-19 vaccine. Measured with immunoSEQ multiplex PCR; TCRdb has only the in-frame clones, and not every one. The profile shows fewer than 75,000 clones, just over 90% of them singletons. Sequenced material: peripheral blood, taken 28 days after the second dose of the MenACWY control vaccine. The receptors here all came from an adult who received the MenACWY meningococcal vaccine as a control.

This chain joins TRBV7-3 and TRBJ2-3; D not resolved. The CDR3 contains 13 residues. Per the germline V gene, CDR1 is SGHTA and CDR2 is FQGTGA. V was cut by 4 bases and J by 5 bases, with 10 bases left in between. In DNA, the CDR3 is TGTGCCAGCAGCTCCGCAGAAGTAGATACGCAGTATTTT. It translates to CASSSAEVDTQYF.

The chain is built from TRBV19 and TRBJ1-5, with unresolved D. V lost 4 bases to trimming and J lost 7 bases, with 11 bases between them. The germline CDR1 and CDR2 sequences are LNHDA and SQIVND (reference sequence). The CDR3 runs 13 residues. CDR3 DNA: TGTGCCAGTAGTAATCAGCCTCGGCAGCCCCAGCATTTT. Its protein is CASSNQPRQPQHF.

The chain carries TRBV10-3 and TRBJ1-5; no reliable D call. V gave up 10 bases and J gave up 4 bases, with 14 bases separating them. The germline V gene encodes CDR1 ENHRY and CDR2 SYGVKD. The CDR3 sequence is 13 residues long. The CDR3 coding sequence is TGTGCCACCACCGTGAACTTAAATCAGCCCCAGCATTTT. This gives the protein CATTVNLNQPQHF.

The rearrangement joins TRBV20-1 to TRBJ2-5; D not certain. V lost 5 bases and J 5 bases, leaving 9 bases between the germline ends. The CDR3 extends over 11 amino acids. The germline CDR1 and CDR2 sequences are DFQATT and SNEGSKA (reference sequence). In nucleotides, the CDR3 is TGCAGTGCTGGGTGGGTGGAGACCCAGTACTTC. Translation gives CSAGWVETQYF.

The chain has TRBV7-2 and TRBJ2-1; 12 nucleotides agree with TRBD2. Germline CDR1 is SGHTA and CDR2 is FQGNSA. This CDR3 contains 17 residues. Trimming at V came to 5 bases and at J to 1 base, leaving 6 bases not matched to a gene. CDR3 in amino acids: CASSRTGTSGSYNEQFF. Written as DNA, the CDR3 is TGTGCCAGCAGCCGCACCGGGACTAGCGGGTCCTACAATGAGCAGTTCTTC.

This clone was seen a single time. V and J are TRBV9 and TRBJ1-2; 12 bases match TRBD1. The trim removed 0 bases at V and 7 bases at J, leaving 4 bases unmatched. The CDR3 runs to 15 residues. Germline V gene sequence: CDR1 SGDLS, CDR2 YYNGEE. In DNA, the CDR3 is TGTGCCAGCAGCGTAGGCGGGACAGGGGGCCGTGGCTACACCTTC. It yields the protein CASSVGGTGGRGYTF.

This clone is a singleton in its sample. V and J are TRBV5-8 and TRBJ1-4; D gene unclear. CDR1 SGHTS and CDR2 YDEGEE come from the germline V gene. This CDR3 contains 16 residues. Deletions cut 3 bases from V and 5 bases from J, with 17 bases between. CDR3 region: CASSSFRELKNEKLFF. The DNA of the CDR3 is TGTGCCAGCAGCTCCTTCCGGGAACTTAAGAATGAAAAACTGTTTTTT. The full variable domain, its missing parts supplied by reference TRBV5-8 and TRBJ1-4, is EAGVTQSPTHLIKTRGQQATLRCSPISGHTSVYWYQQALGLGLQFLLWYDEGEERNRGNFPPRFSGRQFPNYSSELNVNALELEDSALYLCASSSFRELKNEKLFFGSGTQLSVL.

J is TRBJ2-1 and V is TRBV10-3; TRBD1 might be the D (6 bases). Germline lookup yields CDR1 ENHRY and CDR2 SYGVKD. There are 15 residues in the CDR3. The V and J ends lost 10 bases and 5 bases respectively, with 21 bases between them. The chain's CDR3 is CATTPTGISNNEQFF. CDR3 bases: TGTGCCACTACACCCACAGGGATCTCGAACAATGAGCAGTTCTTC.